This T cell receptor beta chain was recorded in a study of blood T cell repertoires in COVID-19. Study overall: PBMCs, B-cell-depleted T cells, or T cells were the source of the cDNA or gDNA that made up the material.

The CDR3 is made up of 13 amino acids. V trimming: 5 bases; J trimming: 4 bases; junction bases outside the gene matches: 4. The V gene's germline CDR1 is MGHDK and CDR2 SYGVNS. As originally analysed: Amplified reference gene primers provided the basis for estimating nucleated cell counts. Profiled with immunoSEQ multiplex PCR; TCRdb holds only in-frame clones, not every one. For V, J and clone size, that table is used; D and trimming come from the DNA. The sample has 240,000 or so clones, approximately 84% seen once. Allocation to cohorts depended on clinical history reported by the participants. The sequence was collected from a woman aged 40 to 50 with acute COVID-19. The sample comprised PBMCs or T cells enriched from blood (not recorded which). The chain links TRBV25-1 to TRBJ1-2, with TRBD1 identical over 7 bases. The CDR3 region is CASSTGVAYGYTF. In nucleotides, the CDR3 is TGTGCCAGCAGTACAGGGGTCGCCTATGGCTACACCTTC.